Given below is one T cell receptor beta chain in context. Germline V gene lookup returns CDR1 ENHRY and CDR2 SYGVKD. Trimming removed 0 bases from V and 8 bases from J, with 13 bases in between. This CDR3 region has 14 residues. This sample was included in a study of shared clonotypes between healthy human individuals. The DNA input per sorted-subset replicate PCR was approximately 210 ng, corresponding to around 30,000 T cell genomes. Measured with immunoSEQ multiplex PCR; TCRdb has only the in-frame clones, and not every one. The data show about 2.4 million clones, just over 90% seen once. The J gene is TRBJ1-2, the V gene TRBV10-3; D is uncertain. This sequence was found in a man aged 18 to 29 in good health. Input material: naive CD4+ T cells sorted from blood. The sample's subset: CD45RA+ positively selected. In DNA form, the CDR3 reads TGTGCCATCAGTGAGTCGGTCAGCTCCTTCGGCTACACCTTC. Translated: CAISESVSSFGYTF.